The rows below give T cell receptor beta chains drawn from one sample of a study of OX40 agonist ivuxolimab in advanced cancers. The repertoire was sequenced with immunoSEQ multiplex PCR; TCRdb's copy has only in-frame clones and lacks some. The profile covers nearly 80,000 clones, with almost 85% appearing a single time and just under 25% taken by the ten largest. The specimen was CD4+ or CD8+ T cells sorted from blood, collected in a trial of the OX40 agonist ivuxolimab. Receptor source: an adult with an advanced solid tumor such as melanoma, head and neck, liver or kidney cancer. Each CDR3 is given with its conserved first and last residue. Fields, in order: J gene, V gene, D gene, clone size, CDR3 DNA, CDR3 protein. D genes are given only for firm matches. Clone size appears in some rows only: once, few, many, or a class for an expanded clone.

j_call: TRBJ1-1
v_call: TRBV28
d_call: NA
clone_size: NA
cdr3_nt: TGTGCCAGCAGTTTAAGGCCTGTCCGGCAGGGGACCACTGAAGCTTTCTTT
cdr3_aa: CASSLRPVRQGTTEAFF

j_call: TRBJ1-4
v_call: TRBV7-2
d_call: NA
clone_size: once
cdr3_nt: TGTGCCAGCAGCTTATGGACGCGGGGGGAAAAACTGTTTTTT
cdr3_aa: CASSLWTRGEKLFF

j_call: TRBJ1-1
v_call: TRBV19
d_call: TRBD1
clone_size: NA
cdr3_nt: TGTGCCAGTAGTTCTGGGGGGACAGGGGGAGAAAGGACTGAAGCTTTCTTT
cdr3_aa: CASSSGGTGGERTEAFF

j_call: TRBJ1-3
v_call: TRBV5-5
d_call: NA
clone_size: NA
cdr3_nt: TGTGCCAGCAGCTTGGAACGGCGCTCTGGAAACACCATATATTTT
cdr3_aa: CASSLERRSGNTIYF

j_call: TRBJ2-5
v_call: TRBV2
d_call: NA
clone_size: NA
cdr3_nt: TGTGCCAGCAGCCCCCCCTGGCTAGCAGAGACCCAGTACTTC
cdr3_aa: CASSPPWLAETQYF

j_call: TRBJ1-2
v_call: TRBV5-6
d_call: TRBD1
clone_size: NA
cdr3_nt: TGTGCCAGCAGCCCGGACAGGGCCTATGGCTACACCTTC
cdr3_aa: CASSPDRAYGYTF

j_call: TRBJ2-5
v_call: TRBV13
d_call: NA
clone_size: NA
cdr3_nt: TGTGCCAGCAGCCCCGGGACGGATGAAGAGACCCAGTACTTC
cdr3_aa: CASSPGTDEETQYF

j_call: TRBJ2-7
v_call: TRBV13
d_call: NA
clone_size: NA
cdr3_nt: TGTGCCAGCGCCCCGGGACGGGGGAGATACGAGCAGTACTTC
cdr3_aa: CASAPGRGRYEQYF

j_call: TRBJ2-5
v_call: TRBV7-9
d_call: NA
clone_size: NA
cdr3_nt: TGTGCCAGCAGCCGAGTTCAGCTAGCGAAGGAAGAGACCCAGTACTTC
cdr3_aa: CASSRVQLAKEETQYF

j_call: TRBJ2-1
v_call: TRBV2
d_call: TRBD2
clone_size: NA
cdr3_nt: TGTGCCAGCAACCTAGCGGGGAATGAGCAGTTCTTC
cdr3_aa: CASNLAGNEQFF

j_call: TRBJ2-7
v_call: TRBV27
d_call: TRBD1
clone_size: NA
cdr3_nt: TGTGCCAGCAGGAAAGCCGGGACAGGACCCTACGAGCAGTACTTC
cdr3_aa: CASRKAGTGPYEQYF

j_call: TRBJ1-1
v_call: TRBV4-3
d_call: TRBD1
clone_size: NA
cdr3_nt: TGCGCCAGCAGCCCGCGTGGAGGGGGCGAAGCTTTCTTT
cdr3_aa: CASSPRGGGEAFF

j_call: TRBJ2-1
v_call: TRBV7-9
d_call: TRBD2
clone_size: NA
cdr3_nt: TGTGCCAGCAGCCCGCGGGGGGGCCGCTACAATGAGCAGTTCTTC
cdr3_aa: CASSPRGGRYNEQFF

j_call: TRBJ1-4
v_call: TRBV15
d_call: NA
clone_size: NA
cdr3_nt: TGTGCCACCAGCAGAGATCGAGGACGAGAACTGTTTTTT
cdr3_aa: CATSRDRGRELFF

j_call: TRBJ2-3
v_call: TRBV6-5
d_call: NA
clone_size: NA
cdr3_nt: TGTGCCAGCCGTTTTGTAGATACGCAGTATTTT
cdr3_aa: CASRFVDTQYF

j_call: TRBJ1-2
v_call: TRBV5-5
d_call: TRBD1
clone_size: NA
cdr3_nt: TGTGCCAGCAGCTCTGACAGGGTAGGGGGCTACACCTTC
cdr3_aa: CASSSDRVGGYTF

j_call: TRBJ2-7
v_call: TRBV6-5
d_call: TRBD1
clone_size: NA
cdr3_nt: TGTGCCAGCAGTAGAAGGACAGGGGGCTCTTACGAGCAGTACTTC
cdr3_aa: CASSRRTGGSYEQYF

j_call: TRBJ1-4
v_call: TRBV10-3
d_call: NA
clone_size: NA
cdr3_nt: TGTGCCATCAGTGAGTCGAAGGGCCAGCTTTGGAATGAAAAACTGTTTTTT
cdr3_aa: CAISESKGQLWNEKLFF

j_call: TRBJ1-1
v_call: TRBV7-8
d_call: TRBD1
clone_size: NA
cdr3_nt: TGTGCCAGCAGCCGACAGGGGATACGGACTGAAGCTTTCTTT
cdr3_aa: CASSRQGIRTEAFF

j_call: TRBJ1-1
v_call: TRBV14
d_call: NA
clone_size: NA
cdr3_nt: TGTGCCAGCAGCCAAGACAGTGCGAACACTGAAGCTTTCTTT
cdr3_aa: CASSQDSANTEAFF

j_call: TRBJ1-1
v_call: TRBV19
d_call: TRBD1
clone_size: NA
cdr3_nt: TGTGCCAGTAGTCCAGGACAGGGGGCGGTAACTGAAGCTTTCTTT
cdr3_aa: CASSPGQGAVTEAFF

j_call: TRBJ1-2
v_call: TRBV28
d_call: NA
clone_size: NA
cdr3_nt: TGTGCCAGCAGTCGCCTCCAGAGGAATGGCTACACCTTC
cdr3_aa: CASSRLQRNGYTF

j_call: TRBJ2-7
v_call: TRBV5-4
d_call: TRBD2
clone_size: NA
cdr3_nt: TGTGCCAGCAGAGAGCGGGAGGGCCGCAGCGAGCAGTACTTC
cdr3_aa: CASREREGRSEQYF

j_call: TRBJ1-5
v_call: TRBV9
d_call: NA
clone_size: NA
cdr3_nt: TGTGCCAGCAGCGTACAGGATCGTCAGCCCCAGCATTTT
cdr3_aa: CASSVQDRQPQHF

j_call: TRBJ1-5
v_call: TRBV7-2
d_call: NA
clone_size: NA
cdr3_nt: TGTGCCAGCAGCTTAGGAGGGGATACGCAGCCCCAGCATTTT
cdr3_aa: CASSLGGDTQPQHF

j_call: TRBJ2-3
v_call: TRBV28
d_call: NA
clone_size: NA
cdr3_nt: TGTGCCAGCAGCGGGGGACGTGGGGGGCGCAGAGATACGCAGTATTTT
cdr3_aa: CASSGGRGGRRDTQYF

j_call: TRBJ1-1
v_call: TRBV28
d_call: NA
clone_size: NA
cdr3_nt: TGTGCCAGCAGTTTATTGGGCGTTGTGGGCACTGAAGCTTTCTTT
cdr3_aa: CASSLLGVVGTEAFF

j_call: TRBJ2-3
v_call: TRBV19
d_call: NA
clone_size: NA
cdr3_nt: TGTGCCAGTAGTATAGGTGCTAGCCGTAGCACAGATACGCAGTATTTT
cdr3_aa: CASSIGASRSTDTQYF

j_call: TRBJ1-2
v_call: TRBV28
d_call: TRBD1
clone_size: few
cdr3_nt: TGTGCCACCAAGAAACAACCGGGACAGGGTATCCCCTCTCTCGGCTACACCTTC
cdr3_aa: CATKKQPGQGIPSLGYTF

j_call: TRBJ1-3
v_call: TRBV29-1
d_call: TRBD1
clone_size: NA
cdr3_nt: TGCAGCGTTCCAGGGACAGGGGGCGATGAGGGATTTGGAAACACCATATATTTT
cdr3_aa: CSVPGTGGDEGFGNTIYF

j_call: TRBJ2-1
v_call: TRBV9
d_call: NA
clone_size: NA
cdr3_nt: TGTGCCAGCAGCGTAGAACAGGGAGTAAATGAGCAGTTCTTC
cdr3_aa: CASSVEQGVNEQFF

j_call: TRBJ1-5
v_call: TRBV28
d_call: NA
clone_size: NA
cdr3_nt: TGTGCCAGCTCGAAAATCGCGGACCCTGGGGGCCAGCCCCAGCATTTT
cdr3_aa: CASSKIADPGGQPQHF

j_call: TRBJ1-3
v_call: TRBV5-8
d_call: NA
clone_size: NA
cdr3_nt: TGTGCCAGCAGCTTGGCCAGAAGCTCTGGAAACACCATATATTTT
cdr3_aa: CASSLARSSGNTIYF

j_call: TRBJ2-5
v_call: TRBV9
d_call: NA
clone_size: NA
cdr3_nt: TGTGCCAGCAGCACGACCACAGGGTCACCTTTGTACCAAGAGACCCAGTACTTC
cdr3_aa: CASSTTTGSPLYQETQYF

j_call: TRBJ1-4
v_call: TRBV19
d_call: NA
clone_size: NA
cdr3_nt: TGTGCCAGTAGCGAGGGGGTGAACGAAAAACTGTTTTTT
cdr3_aa: CASSEGVNEKLFF

j_call: TRBJ1-5
v_call: TRBV27
d_call: TRBD1
clone_size: NA
cdr3_nt: TGTGCCAGCAGTTTATCGCGAGGACAGGCTCTAAATAGCAATCAGCCCCAGCATTTT
cdr3_aa: CASSLSRGQALNSNQPQHF

j_call: TRBJ2-1
v_call: TRBV18
d_call: TRBD2
clone_size: NA
cdr3_nt: TGTGCCAGCTCACCCCTCCTAGCGGGAGGGCCTTTTTTCAATGAGCAGTTCTTC
cdr3_aa: CASSPLLAGGPFFNEQFF

j_call: TRBJ2-7
v_call: TRBV7-2
d_call: NA
clone_size: NA
cdr3_nt: TGTGCCAGCAGCTTAGTGTCAGCCGCCCCGGGCGAGCAGTACTTC
cdr3_aa: CASSLVSAAPGEQYF

j_call: TRBJ1-4
v_call: TRBV2
d_call: NA
clone_size: NA
cdr3_nt: TGTGCCAGCAGTTGGGGGCTAACTAATGAAAAACTGTTTTTT
cdr3_aa: CASSWGLTNEKLFF

j_call: TRBJ2-7
v_call: TRBV5-6
d_call: NA
clone_size: NA
cdr3_nt: TGTGCCAGCATCCCCACCCCCGGCACCAGACAGACCTACGAGCAGTACTTC
cdr3_aa: CASIPTPGTRQTYEQYF

j_call: TRBJ2-6
v_call: TRBV9
d_call: NA
clone_size: NA
cdr3_nt: TGTGCCAGCAGCTCGGGGGCCTTCCCTGGGGCCAACGTCCTGACTTTC
cdr3_aa: CASSSGAFPGANVLTF

j_call: TRBJ1-2
v_call: TRBV10-1
d_call: NA
clone_size: NA
cdr3_nt: TGCGCCAGCAGTGAGTTCACAGAACTTGATGGCTACACCTTC
cdr3_aa: CASSEFTELDGYTF

j_call: TRBJ1-2
v_call: TRBV30
d_call: TRBD1
clone_size: NA
cdr3_nt: TGTGCCTGGACCCTACAGGGGGCGGGGGGCTACACCTTC
cdr3_aa: CAWTLQGAGGYTF

j_call: TRBJ1-4
v_call: TRBV7-2
d_call: NA
clone_size: once
cdr3_nt: TGTGCCAGCAGCTTAGACGGCTTGAATGAAAAACTGTTTTTT
cdr3_aa: CASSLDGLNEKLFF

j_call: TRBJ2-5
v_call: TRBV4-1
d_call: TRBD2
clone_size: NA
cdr3_nt: TGCGCCAGCAGCCAAGTTGCGGGACTAGCGCACTTC
cdr3_aa: CASSQVAGLAHF

j_call: TRBJ1-2
v_call: TRBV6-6
d_call: NA
clone_size: few
cdr3_nt: TGTGCCAGCAGTCAATATGGCTACACCTTC
cdr3_aa: CASSQYGYTF

j_call: TRBJ2-7
v_call: TRBV27
d_call: NA
clone_size: NA
cdr3_nt: TGTGCCAGCAGTTTAGTAGGGTTTCCCGAGCAGTACTTC
cdr3_aa: CASSLVGFPEQYF

j_call: TRBJ2-1
v_call: TRBV7-9
d_call: TRBD2
clone_size: once
cdr3_nt: TGTGCCAGCATACGAATCGGGGGGGCCGGGAACAATGAGCAGTTCTTC
cdr3_aa: CASIRIGGAGNNEQFF

j_call: TRBJ1-2
v_call: TRBV28
d_call: TRBD1
clone_size: NA
cdr3_nt: TGTGCCAGCAGGACGACAGGGGGCAACTATGGCTACACCTTC
cdr3_aa: CASRTTGGNYGYTF

j_call: TRBJ2-7
v_call: TRBV4-1
d_call: NA
clone_size: NA
cdr3_nt: TGCGCCAGCAGCCAATACAGGGTTGCCTACGAGCAGTACTTC
cdr3_aa: CASSQYRVAYEQYF

j_call: TRBJ1-1
v_call: TRBV5-1
d_call: NA
clone_size: NA
cdr3_nt: TGCGCCAGCAGCGCCCGCACGGACGCTGAAGCTTTCTTT
cdr3_aa: CASSARTDAEAFF

j_call: TRBJ2-1
v_call: TRBV5-1
d_call: NA
clone_size: NA
cdr3_nt: TGCGCCAGCAGCTTGGGCCCAGATCCGCTTAATGAGCAGTTCTTC
cdr3_aa: CASSLGPDPLNEQFF

j_call: TRBJ1-2
v_call: TRBV2
d_call: TRBD1
clone_size: few
cdr3_nt: TGTGCCAGCACCACAGGCCCCAGGACAGGGGGCGGTGGCTACACCTTC
cdr3_aa: CASTTGPRTGGGGYTF